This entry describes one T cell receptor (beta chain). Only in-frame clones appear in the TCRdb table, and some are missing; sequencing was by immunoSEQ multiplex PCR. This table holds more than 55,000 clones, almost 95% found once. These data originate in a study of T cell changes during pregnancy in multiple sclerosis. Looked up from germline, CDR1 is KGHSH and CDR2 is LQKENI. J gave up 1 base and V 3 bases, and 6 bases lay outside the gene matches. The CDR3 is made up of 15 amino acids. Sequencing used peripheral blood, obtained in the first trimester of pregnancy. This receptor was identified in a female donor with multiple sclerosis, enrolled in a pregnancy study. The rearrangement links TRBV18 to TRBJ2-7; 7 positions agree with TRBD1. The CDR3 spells CASSPRGQISYEQYF. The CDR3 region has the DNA TGTGCCAGCTCACCCCGGGGACAGATTTCCTACGAGCAGTACTTC.